This entry concerns a single TCR beta chain. What it binds is unknown. This record comes from a study of PD-1 blockade in classical Hodgkin lymphoma. The overall study: A 3 mg/kg intravenous dose of nivolumab was received by patients every 2 weeks. Study-level points and caveats: Individuals who commenced nivolumab within less than 1 year of ASCT were excluded. In newly diagnosed patients, baseline TCR diversity was reportedly below that of healthy donors.

Each of the patients experienced relapse following autologous stem cell transplantation, and their brentuximab vedotin exposure differed. The CDR3 length is 14 residues. Germline V gene sequence: CDR1 MNHNY, CDR2 SVGAGI (reference sequence). The V gene lost 6 bases and the J gene lost 0 bases, with 11 bases spanning the gap. TCRdb keeps only in-frame clones here, not all; method: immunoSEQ multiplex PCR. The sample has about 26,000 clones, over 60% seen once; the top ten hold roughly 10%. The chain couples TRBV6-6 to TRBJ1-1; weak D call: TRBD1 (5 bases). The sequence was collected from a human donor with classical Hodgkin lymphoma. Source: peripheral blood mononuclear cells (PBMCs), taken before the second cycle of nivolumab. CDR3 bases: TGTGCCAGCAGCGTCCGACAGATGAACACTGAAGCTTTCTTT. It yields the protein CASSVRQMNTEAFF.